The rows below give T cell receptor beta chains drawn from one sample of a study of blood T cell repertoires in COVID-19. Generated by immunoSEQ multiplex PCR, the TCRdb table keeps only in-frame clones and is missing some. This sample has 200,000 or so clones, with 80% found just once. The sequencing sample was made of peripheral blood. These receptors were obtained from a woman in her sixties or seventies with acute or convalescent COVID-19. The CDR3 runs from the conserved cysteine through the conserved F or W. Each record gives: D gene, V gene, clone size, J gene, CDR3 DNA, CDR3 protein. A D gene is named only where the DNA matches it firmly. Clone size is not always given. Where it is, it says once, few, many or a class for expanded clones.

d_gene: TRBD2
v_gene: TRBV15
abundance: -
j_gene: TRBJ2-1
CDR3nt: TGTGCCACCAGCAGAGGGGGGGTCGGAGCGGGAGGCAACAATGAGCAGTTCTTC
CDR3aa: CATSRGGVGAGGNNEQFF

d_gene: -
v_gene: TRBV2
abundance: -
j_gene: TRBJ2-2
CDR3nt: TGTGCCAGCACGTGGGATAGGGGCTCTTTTTGGGAGCTGTTTTTT
CDR3aa: CASTWDRGSFWELFF

d_gene: TRBD2
v_gene: TRBV11-1
abundance: -
j_gene: TRBJ2-2
CDR3nt: TGTGCCAGCAGCCTAGGACTAGCGGTGAACACCGGGGAGCTGTTTTTT
CDR3aa: CASSLGLAVNTGELFF

d_gene: TRBD2
v_gene: TRBV29-1
abundance: -
j_gene: TRBJ2-1
CDR3nt: TGCAGCGCCCCAGACAGCGGGAGGGCCGTCCTCCTCTTC
CDR3aa: CSAPDSGRAVLLF

d_gene: TRBD1
v_gene: TRBV5-4
abundance: few
j_gene: TRBJ2-7
CDR3nt: TGTGCCAGCAGCTTTGGGACAGGACCCTACGAGCAGTACTTC
CDR3aa: CASSFGTGPYEQYF

d_gene: -
v_gene: TRBV12-3/TRBV12-4
abundance: few
j_gene: TRBJ2-3
CDR3nt: TGTGCCAGCAGTTTACCGGTCACAGATACGCAGTATTTT
CDR3aa: CASSLPVTDTQYF

d_gene: -
v_gene: TRBV5-1
abundance: -
j_gene: TRBJ2-6
CDR3nt: TGCGCCAGCAGCCCCGGACACCTCTTGGGGGCCAACGTCCTGACTTTC
CDR3aa: CASSPGHLLGANVLTF

d_gene: TRBD2
v_gene: TRBV28
abundance: -
j_gene: TRBJ2-1
CDR3nt: TGTGCCAGCAGCCCGAGCGGGAGAGGGGACTACAATGAGCAGTTCTTC
CDR3aa: CASSPSGRGDYNEQFF

d_gene: TRBD2
v_gene: TRBV4-1
abundance: few
j_gene: TRBJ2-7
CDR3nt: TGCGCCAGCAGCAAGCGGGAGGGCCCCTACGAGCAGTACTTC
CDR3aa: CASSKREGPYEQYF

d_gene: TRBD1
v_gene: TRBV7-9
abundance: -
j_gene: TRBJ1-2
CDR3nt: TGTGCCAGCAGCTTAGGGGACAGGGCGCTTTATGGCTACACCTTC
CDR3aa: CASSLGDRALYGYTF

d_gene: -
v_gene: TRBV7-9
abundance: -
j_gene: TRBJ1-4
CDR3nt: TGTGCCAGCAGGGTAGGCGGAGGTGAAAAACTGTTTTTT
CDR3aa: CASRVGGGEKLFF

d_gene: -
v_gene: TRBV6-5
abundance: -
j_gene: TRBJ2-5
CDR3nt: TGTGCCAGCACCGAAGAGACCCAGTACTTC
CDR3aa: CASTEETQYF

d_gene: -
v_gene: TRBV29-1
abundance: -
j_gene: TRBJ1-5
CDR3nt: TGCACTCTACCTCCAGGGGAAGATCAGCCCCAGCATTTT
CDR3aa: CTLPPGEDQPQHF

d_gene: -
v_gene: TRBV18
abundance: -
j_gene: TRBJ2-7
CDR3nt: TGTGCCAGCTCACCTGAGAGCTCCTACGAGCAGTACTTC
CDR3aa: CASSPESSYEQYF

d_gene: -
v_gene: TRBV5-1
abundance: -
j_gene: TRBJ1-4
CDR3nt: TGCGCCTCTCGGGTGAGAGGGTCGAATGAAAAACTGTTTTTT
CDR3aa: CASRVRGSNEKLFF

d_gene: -
v_gene: TRBV30
abundance: few
j_gene: TRBJ2-1
CDR3nt: TGTGCATATCGGGACTACAATGAGCAGTTCTTC
CDR3aa: CAYRDYNEQFF

d_gene: -
v_gene: TRBV29-1
abundance: -
j_gene: TRBJ1-2
CDR3nt: TGCAGCGTTGAAGGAGACAGAGATGGCTACACCTTC
CDR3aa: CSVEGDRDGYTF

d_gene: -
v_gene: TRBV12-1
abundance: -
j_gene: TRBJ2-1
CDR3nt: TGTGCCCGCTTAGCGGGAGAAGCCGATGAGCAGTTCTTC
CDR3aa: CARLAGEADEQFF

d_gene: -
v_gene: TRBV29-1
abundance: -
j_gene: TRBJ1-4
CDR3nt: TGCAGCGTTGACCAGGGCCAAAAACTGTTTTTT
CDR3aa: CSVDQGQKLFF

d_gene: -
v_gene: TRBV9
abundance: -
j_gene: TRBJ2-1
CDR3nt: TGTGCCAGCAGCTCGACTAGTCGGTCCTACAATGAGCAGTTCTTC
CDR3aa: CASSSTSRSYNEQFF

d_gene: -
v_gene: TRBV19
abundance: -
j_gene: TRBJ2-7
CDR3nt: TGTGCCAGTAGTACTTATCTCTCGGGACTCCCGCCGCATTACGAGCAGTACTTC
CDR3aa: CASSTYLSGLPPHYEQYF

d_gene: TRBD1
v_gene: TRBV28
abundance: once
j_gene: TRBJ1-2
CDR3nt: TGTGCCAGCAGCACGGGACAGGCCTATGGCTACACCTTC
CDR3aa: CASSTGQAYGYTF

d_gene: -
v_gene: TRBV19
abundance: -
j_gene: TRBJ2-7
CDR3nt: TGTGCCAGTAGTGGGGGGACCGAGCAGTACTTC
CDR3aa: CASSGGTEQYF

d_gene: -
v_gene: TRBV29-1
abundance: -
j_gene: TRBJ2-1
CDR3nt: TGCAGCGTTGAAGATCGAGGCGATGAGCAGTTCTTC
CDR3aa: CSVEDRGDEQFF

d_gene: TRBD1
v_gene: TRBV10-1
abundance: few
j_gene: TRBJ2-3
CDR3nt: TGCGCCAGCAGCCGGACAGGGACAGATACGCAGTATTTT
CDR3aa: CASSRTGTDTQYF

d_gene: TRBD1
v_gene: TRBV5-8
abundance: -
j_gene: TRBJ2-1
CDR3nt: TGTGCCAGCAGCGTTGTACAGGGGTCCTGGGTCAATGAGCAGTTCTTC
CDR3aa: CASSVVQGSWVNEQFF

d_gene: TRBD1
v_gene: TRBV6-5
abundance: -
j_gene: TRBJ2-7
CDR3nt: TGTGCCAGCAAACCGGGACAGGGGACCTACGAGCAGTACTTC
CDR3aa: CASKPGQGTYEQYF

d_gene: TRBD1
v_gene: TRBV5-1
abundance: -
j_gene: TRBJ2-1
CDR3nt: TGCGCCAGCACCGAGGGCTCCAGGGGGCAGGGTGAGCAGTTCTTC
CDR3aa: CASTEGSRGQGEQFF

d_gene: -
v_gene: TRBV27
abundance: -
j_gene: TRBJ1-2
CDR3nt: TGTGCCAGCAGTTTTTGGGGGGGGGACTATGGCTACACCTTC
CDR3aa: CASSFWGGDYGYTF

d_gene: TRBD1
v_gene: TRBV7-2
abundance: few
j_gene: TRBJ1-2
CDR3nt: TGTGCCAGCAGCCCCAGGACAGGGCATCTGGACGGCTACACCTTC
CDR3aa: CASSPRTGHLDGYTF

d_gene: TRBD1
v_gene: TRBV6-5
abundance: -
j_gene: TRBJ2-7
CDR3nt: TGTGCCAGCAGTTACAAGCAGGGGGACTACGAGCAGTACTTC
CDR3aa: CASSYKQGDYEQYF

d_gene: -
v_gene: TRBV12-3/TRBV12-4
abundance: -
j_gene: TRBJ1-3
CDR3nt: TGTGCCAGCAGTTTAGTAAGAAACACCATATATTTT
CDR3aa: CASSLVRNTIYF

d_gene: -
v_gene: TRBV28
abundance: once
j_gene: TRBJ1-4
CDR3nt: TGTGCCAGCAGTTTGGGGGGGGTGGCAACTAATGAAAAACTGTTTTTT
CDR3aa: CASSLGGVATNEKLFF

d_gene: -
v_gene: TRBV24-1
abundance: -
j_gene: TRBJ2-2
CDR3nt: TGTGCCTCCGCAGGGGCGGGCGGGGAGCTGTTTTTT
CDR3aa: CASAGAGGELFF

d_gene: -
v_gene: TRBV7-2
abundance: few
j_gene: TRBJ1-4
CDR3nt: TGTGCCAGCAGCCCAGGAGGGGGGGGCGATGAAAAACTGTTTTTT
CDR3aa: CASSPGGGGDEKLFF

d_gene: -
v_gene: TRBV28
abundance: -
j_gene: TRBJ2-5
CDR3nt: TGTGCCAGCAGTTTTAGCAGTAAAGAGACCCAGTACTTC
CDR3aa: CASSFSSKETQYF

d_gene: -
v_gene: TRBV20-1
abundance: -
j_gene: TRBJ2-7
CDR3nt: TGCAGTGCTAGTTATAGCGGCCTTTACGAGCAGTACTTC
CDR3aa: CSASYSGLYEQYF

d_gene: -
v_gene: TRBV6-5
abundance: -
j_gene: TRBJ2-1
CDR3nt: TGTGCCAGCAATCCCTCCTTGGGGCCCCGGGAGCAGTTCTTC
CDR3aa: CASNPSLGPREQFF

d_gene: -
v_gene: TRBV11-2
abundance: -
j_gene: TRBJ2-2
CDR3nt: TGTGCCAGCAGCTTAGAAATTCGGGGATACACCGGGGAGCTGTTTTTT
CDR3aa: CASSLEIRGYTGELFF

d_gene: TRBD2
v_gene: TRBV2
abundance: -
j_gene: TRBJ2-7
CDR3nt: TGTGCCAGCAGTGCTGCGCGGGGGGCCCCCTACGAGCAGTACTTC
CDR3aa: CASSAARGAPYEQYF

d_gene: TRBD2
v_gene: TRBV7-2
abundance: -
j_gene: TRBJ2-7
CDR3nt: TGTGCCAGCAGCCCGGGGCGGGAGGCATACGAGCAGTACTTC
CDR3aa: CASSPGREAYEQYF

d_gene: TRBD2
v_gene: TRBV2
abundance: -
j_gene: TRBJ2-2
CDR3nt: TGTGCCAGCAGTCAAGAGGGAGGGACGAACACCGGGGAGCTGTTTTTT
CDR3aa: CASSQEGGTNTGELFF

d_gene: -
v_gene: TRBV7-8
abundance: -
j_gene: TRBJ2-3
CDR3nt: TGTGCCAGCAGCCCGCTGGATGGGGGGGCCCCAGATACGCAGTATTTT
CDR3aa: CASSPLDGGAPDTQYF

d_gene: TRBD1
v_gene: TRBV30
abundance: -
j_gene: TRBJ2-1
CDR3nt: TGTGCCTGGAGCCCCGGACAGGGGTCGGTTGAGCAGTTCTTC
CDR3aa: CAWSPGQGSVEQFF